This T cell receptor (beta chain) was identified during a study of Ad26.COV2.S vaccination and SARS-CoV-2 variants. This clone occurred once. Its antigen remains unidentified. Measured with immunoSEQ multiplex PCR; TCRdb has only the in-frame clones, and not every one. This sample has 380,000 or so clones, with approximately 90% found just once. Study-wide results and caveats: Researchers cautioned that TCR breadth and depth analyses may have underestimated total T cell responses.

Treatment of the sample: roughly 18 received Ad26.COV2.S at low or high dose, single or two shots; 5 received placebo; per-sample allocation not given. Samples analyzed were those drawn on day 63 after the first vaccine or placebo injection. Aged 18-55 years, donor was enrolled in Boston in about 2020. The receptor's source is a person between 18 and 60 years old who received the Ad26.COV2.S COVID-19 vaccine or a placebo. The source was peripheral blood, collected in a trial of Ad26.COV2.S vaccine versus placebo.

CDR3 in amino acids: CASSLQGTSTEAFF. In DNA form, the CDR3 reads TGTGCCAGCAGTTTGCAGGGGACCTCCACTGAAGCTTTCTTT. The V gene is TRBV27, the J gene TRBJ1-1, with a weak D call TRBD1 (6 bases). The germline gives CDR1 MNHEY, CDR2 SMNVEV (reference sequence). V was trimmed by 3 bases and J by 4 bases, leaving 12 bases between them. CDR3 length equals 14 residues.